The source of this T cell receptor (beta chain) is a study of CD4 T cells in relation to SARS-CoV-2 and coronaviruses. Turning to the study itself: After around 10 days of antigen culture, PBMC TCR beta CDR3s were sequenced. Shared crossreactive spike epitopes were mapped to their HLA restriction.

Sorted naive or memory CD4+ cells met CEF peptides for approximately ten days. Produced via immunoSEQ multiplex PCR; TCRdb's table is partial and in-frame only. The sample lists some 44,000 clones, over 75% seen once, with more than 1.4% in the top ten. This clone was seen only once. Its antigen is undetermined. This TCR derives from an adult with COVID-19. Sample: naive CD4+ T cells from PBMCs, cultured in vitro. Subset noted: naive CD4+ T cells isolated by negative enrichment.

CDR3 in DNA: TGTGCCAGCAGCGCCCTCCAAAGCACAGATACGCAGTATTTT. Translating gives CASSALQSTDTQYF. This sequence joins TRBV7-8 and TRBJ2-3, with no clear D. V was cut by 5 bases and J by 0 bases, with 9 bases left in between. The germline V gene encodes CDR1 SGHVS and CDR2 FQNEAQ. CDR3 size: 14 residues.